The 18 T cell receptor beta chains in this list originate from one sample, sequenced in a study of T cells in Graves' hyperthyroidism and ophthalmopathy. It was RNA transcripts that yielded the amplified TCR beta CDR3 regions. Primed by the HTBI set, a first-round RT-PCR was run on the TCR CDR3. TCRdb called the multiplex PCR reads again in MiXCR, with one record for every CDR3 protein. Among fewer than 800,000 distinct CDR3 sequences listed, 16% were seen once. The sequenced sample consisted of blood. Every receptor here comes from a man in his late teens or twenties with Graves' hyperthyroidism.

The V call is TRBV18, the J call TRBJ1-5, with D perhaps matching TRBD1 (6 bases). CDR1 is KGHSH and CDR2 is LQKENI in the germline V gene. The CDR3 has 14 amino acids. V gave up 3 bases and J gave up 4 bases, with 10 bases separating them. CDR3 nucleotide sequence: TGTGCCAGCTCACCCCCAGGGGAAAATCAGCCCCAGCATTTT. Protein product: CASSPPGENQPQHF.

The chain links TRBV20-1 to TRBJ1-3; TRBD1 matches at 7 bases. CDR1 is DFQATT and CDR2 is SNEGSKA in the germline V gene (reference sequence). J was trimmed by 15 bases and V by 5 bases; bases with no gene match: 16. The length of the CDR3 is 13 residues. The CDR3 is CSALGRGGQSKYF. CDR3 DNA: TGCAGTGCTCTAGGGAGGGGGGGACAGTCCAAATATTTT.

This clonotype was detected many times. This chain joins TRBV11-2 and TRBJ2-7; unclear D gene. Trimming removed 7 bases from V and 2 bases from J, with 15 bases in between. The CDR3 is 14 amino acids. The V gene's germline CDR1 is SGHAT and CDR2 FQNNGV. DNA of the CDR3: TGTGCCAGCACCTACCTTACGCGGCCCTACGAGCAGTACTTC. This codes for CASTYLTRPYEQYF. Full variable domain (remainder filled in from reference TRBV11-2 and TRBJ2-7): EAGVAQSPRYKIIEKRQSVAFWCNPISGHATLYWYQQILGQGPKLLIQFQNNGVVDDSQLPKDRFSAERLKGVDSTLKIQPAKLEDSAVYLCASTYLTRPYEQYFGPGTRLTVT.

A word on this clonotype: A much more abundant neighbour one base away suggests this may be a read error. The CDR3 carries no conserved terminal phenylalanine or tryptophan, so it likely arises from a read error. The chain combines TRBV20-1 with TRBJ2-7; D is perhaps TRBD2 (6 bases). Germline V gene sequence: CDR1 DFQATT, CDR2 SNEGSKA (reference sequence). This CDR3 is 14 amino acids long. The germline V and J ends were trimmed by 3 bases and 4 bases, with 16 bases remaining between them. CDR3 in amino acids: CSARPSGQPYEQYI. DNA for the CDR3: TGCAGTGCTAGGCCCAGCGGGCAGCCTTACGAGCAGTACATC.

This clonotype was seen a few times. The genes are TRBV2 and TRBJ2-7, with D unclear. V lost 11 bases and J 2 bases, leaving 16 bases between the germline ends. The CDR3 runs to 13 residues. Per germline, CDR1 SNHLY and CDR2 FYNNEI. The DNA for the CDR3 is TGTGCCGGAACCCTCGAAGCGACCTACGAGCAGTACTTC. Its translation is CAGTLEATYEQYF.

The rearrangement links TRBV20-1 to TRBJ1-5, with D uncertain. Germline CDR1 and CDR2: DFQATT and SNEGSKA (reference sequence). The CDR3 loop spans 15 amino acids. Trimming took 3 bases from V and 0 from J, leaving 12 bases between them. The CDR3 nucleotides read TGCAGTGCTAGCTCGGGAGCAAGTAGCAATCAGCCCCAGCATTTT. Translated, it gives CSASSGASSNQPQHF.

The chain links TRBV4-1 to TRBJ2-7; TRBD2 agrees at 7 bases. This CDR3 region has 15 residues. Trimming at V came to 0 bases and at J to 7 bases, leaving 9 bases not matched to a gene. CDR1 MGHRA and CDR2 YSYEKL come from the germline V gene. The CDR3 region has the DNA TGCGCCAGCAGCCAAGATCGGGGGGAGTCGCAGGAGCAGTACTTC. Encoded protein: CASSQDRGESQEQYF.

This clonotype was detected only a few times. This chain links TRBV20-1 with TRBJ2-3; TRBD2 might be the D (5 bases). There are 15 residues in the CDR3. Per the germline V gene, CDR1 is DFQATT and CDR2 is SNEGSKA (reference sequence). Trimming removed 3 bases from V and 0 bases from J, with 13 bases in between. The CDR3 region has the DNA TGCAGTGCTAGGAGGGCGACTTCTAGCACAGATACGCAGTATTTT. It specifies CSARRATSSTDTQYF.

This chain joins TRBV6-1 and TRBJ2-2; D not certain. Deletions cut 1 base from V and 4 bases from J, with 13 bases between. CDR1 MNHNS and CDR2 SASEGT come from the germline V gene. This CDR3 region has 16 residues. The CDR3 coding sequence is TGTGCCAGCAGTGAAGGTGACGCGAGTTTCACCGGGGAGCTGTTTTTT. It specifies CASSEGDASFTGELFF.

In its sample, this clonotype was seen many times. The genes are TRBV3-1 and TRBJ1-5; D might be TRBD1 (5 bases). The CDR3 extends over 15 amino acids. From germline, CDR1 is LGHDT and CDR2 YNNKEL (reference sequence). With 3 bases removed from V and 7 bases from J, the gap between germline ends came to 16 bases. The CDR3 loop reads CASSQIGGIGQPQHF. The DNA of the CDR3 is TGTGCCAGCAGCCAGATCGGGGGTATAGGGCAGCCCCAGCATTTT.

With regard to this clonotype: This may be a read error: a much more frequent sequence differs by one nucleotide. Given the absence of the conserved phenylalanine or tryptophan at the CDR3 end, a read error is likely. This rearrangement joins TRBV18 to TRBJ2-7; D remains unclear. The CDR3 is made up of 13 amino acids. V dropped 2 bases and J dropped 10 bases, with 15 bases sitting between them. In germline, CDR1 is KGHSH, CDR2 LQKENI. The CDR3 region is CASSPVEPSDQYL. CDR3 DNA sequence: TGTGCCAGCTCACCAGTTGAGCCATCAGATCAGTACCTC.

The V and J genes are TRBV10-3 and TRBJ2-7; no definite D call. CDR1 and CDR2 (germline): ENHRY, SYGVKD. Trimming stripped 3 bases from V and 6 bases from J, with 15 bases between. The CDR3 totals 14 residues. The CDR3: CAISDPRRRSEQYF. In nucleotides, the CDR3 is TGTGCCATCAGTGACCCCAGACGCCGAAGCGAGCAGTACTTC.

CDR3 bases: TGTGCCATCAGTATGACTAGCGGGAAAGATACGCAGTATTTT. It codes for CAISMTSGKDTQYF. The chain employs TRBV10-3 and TRBJ2-3; 11 bases are shared with TRBD2. Germline CDR1 ENHRY, CDR2 SYGVKD. The CDR3 runs to 14 residues. With 5 bases clipped from V and 5 bases from J, the junction kept 3 bases outside the gene matches.

This clonotype was counted at least ten times. The chain combines TRBV5-1 with TRBJ2-1; TRBD2 matches at 14 bases. Germline CDR1 and CDR2: SGHRS and YFSETQ. The length of the CDR3 is 19 residues. Trimming cost V 1 base and J 4 bases; bases outside gene matches: 10. This CDR3 reads CASSLRRLAGGPRYNEQFF. CDR3 nucleotides: TGCGCCAGCAGCTTGCGACGACTAGCGGGAGGGCCACGATACAATGAGCAGTTCTTC. Supplemented by reference TRBV5-1 and TRBJ2-1, the full variable domain reads KAGVTQTPRYLIKTRGQQVTLSCSPISGHRSVSWYQQTPGQGLQFLFEYFSETQRNKGNFPGRFSGRQFSNSRSEMNVSTLELGDSALYLCASSLRRLAGGPRYNEQFFGPGTRLTVL.

This clonotype was seen ten or more times. This chain connects TRBV10-3 to TRBJ2-3; 10 bases are a match to TRBD2. Germline lookup yields CDR1 ENHRY and CDR2 SYGVKD. CDR3 length: 19 residues. Trimming at V came to 8 bases and at J to 3 bases, leaving 20 bases not matched to a gene. CDR3: CAISWGLAGATKGTDTQYF. The DNA of the CDR3 is TGTGCCATCTCCTGGGGGCTAGCGGGAGCCACGAAAGGGACAGATACGCAGTATTTT.

Ten or more counts support this clonotype. This chain uses TRBV20-1 with TRBJ2-1, with D unresolved. Per the germline V gene, CDR1 is DFQATT and CDR2 is SNEGSKA (reference sequence). This CDR3 has 13 amino acids. Between the trimmed V and J ends, which lost 6 bases and 6 bases, there was a span of 15 bases. The CDR3 loop is CSATIPSRNEQFF. CDR3 sequence (DNA): TGCAGTGCAACAATCCCAAGCCGCAATGAGCAGTTCTTC.

The chain combines TRBV7-9 with TRBJ2-7, with D possibly TRBD2 on 5 matching bases. The CDR3 covers 16 residues. Trimming left V 5 bases short and J 0 bases short, with 17 bases between. The germline CDR1 and CDR2 sequences are SEHNR and FQNEAQ (reference sequence). CDR3 in DNA: TGTGCCAGCAGCCCGCCGGACTCCAGAAGCTCCTACGAGCAGTACTTC. It yields the protein CASSPPDSRSSYEQYF.

This clonotype came up a few times. This sequence joins TRBV7-2 and TRBJ1-5, with D unresolved. Germline V gene sequence: CDR1 SGHTA, CDR2 FQGNSA. With 4 bases removed from V and 0 bases from J, the gap between germline ends came to 10 bases. There are 15 residues in the CDR3. CDR3 coding DNA: TGTGCCAGCAGCTCACACAGCAATAGCAATCAGCCCCAGCATTTT. It translates to CASSSHSNSNQPQHF.